This entry features one TCR beta chain sequence. Sequencing was performed with immunoSEQ multiplex PCR; in TCRdb, only in-frame clones are kept and a portion is missing. The sample carries almost 250,000 clones, about nine tenths recorded once. This specimen belongs to a study of blood T cell repertoires in COVID-19. V lost 0 bases to trimming and J lost 4 bases, with 11 bases between them. CDR3 size: 15 residues. Germline V gene sequence: CDR1 SGHRS, CDR2 YFSETQ. This TCR came from a woman in her sixties or seventies who had recovered from COVID-19. This chain joins TRBV5-1 and TRBJ1-5; TRBD1 might be the D (6 bases). The sequencing input was peripheral blood. The CDR3 region is CASSLGDNQNQPQHF. The CDR3 region has the DNA TGCGCCAGCAGCTTGGGGGACAACCAGAATCAGCCCCAGCATTTT.